This T cell receptor (beta chain) stems from a study of shared clonotypes between healthy human individuals. Study-wide context: Used for every donor were three CD4 naive, three CD4 memory, two CD8 naive and one CD8 memory plate.

Libraries were prepared by immunoSEQ multiplex PCR; TCRdb keeps only in-frame clonotypes and omits some of them. The table includes over 750,000 clones, approximately 96% detected once. This CDR3 has 11 residues. From germline, CDR1 is ENHRY and CDR2 SYGVKD. Trimming stripped 4 bases from V and 8 bases from J, with 6 bases between. In the naive CD8 group, cells lacked CD45RO and were positively selected for CCR7, so terminally differentiated effector memory CD45RA+ cells were left out. Input material: naive CD8+ T cells sorted from blood. The rearrangement links TRBV10-3 to TRBJ2-1, with unresolved D. The clonotype was recovered from a man between 25 and 39 years old in good health. CDR3 amino acids: CAISVKDEQFF. As DNA, the CDR3 is TGTGCCATCAGTGTCAAGGATGAGCAGTTCTTC.